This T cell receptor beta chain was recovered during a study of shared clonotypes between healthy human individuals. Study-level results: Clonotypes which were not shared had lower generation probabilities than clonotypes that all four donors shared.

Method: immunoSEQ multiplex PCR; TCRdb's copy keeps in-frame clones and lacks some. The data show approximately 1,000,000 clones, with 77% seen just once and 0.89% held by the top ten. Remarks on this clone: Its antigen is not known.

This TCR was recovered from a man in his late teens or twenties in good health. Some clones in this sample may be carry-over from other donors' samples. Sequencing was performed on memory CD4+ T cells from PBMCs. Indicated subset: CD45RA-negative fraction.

CDR3 protein: CASSPNRSGFGYTF. The DNA of the CDR3 is TGTGCCAGCAGCCCGAACAGGTCCGGGTTTGGCTACACCTTC. The J gene is TRBJ1-2, the V gene TRBV7-2; a possible D gene is TRBD1 (5 bases). Trimming removed 5 bases from V and 7 bases from J, with 17 bases in between. The CDR3 runs 14 residues. From germline, CDR1 is SGHTA and CDR2 FQGNSA.